This entry features one T cell receptor (beta chain) sequence. The antigen it recognizes is unknown. No base qualities exist here, and no much larger clone lies one base off it. Libraries were made using the immunoSEQ multiplex PCR assay. For the multiplex PCR, a mixture combining 60 forward primers for TCR Vbeta segments and 13 reverse primers for TCR Jbeta segments was used. The CDR3 region of rearranged TCR beta genes was amplified from genomic DNA with a multiplex PCR assay. On the Illumina HiSeq System, the amplified TCR beta libraries were sequenced as 87-base-pair reads. The study's own analysis went as follows. A later analysis counted 65 million to 90 million unique TCR beta chains across the 550 to 750 repertoires, and 10 million to 11 million of these chains were shared by at least two donors. Raw reads were error-corrected and collapsed into unique sequences with a nearest-neighbor algorithm that merged closely related sequences to remove PCR and sequencing errors. Alignment of CDR3 sequences to IMGT reference sequences was used to assign V, D and J gene segments. For a sequence to be retained, at least a six-nucleotide match to both a V gene segment and a J gene segment was required. Rearrangements were classified as productive when the CDR3 lacked stop codons and remained in frame with V and J, and all other rearrangements were classified as non-productive. CDR3 was defined by IMGT convention, running from the second conserved V-encoded cysteine to the conserved J-encoded phenylalanine. In an earlier analysis of around 600 of the donors, sequences lacking an unambiguous match to a single V gene segment were excluded. An earlier analysis of roughly 590 of the donors called V segments functional above 56.7% productive rearrangements and segregating when the between-donor standard deviation exceeded 5%. A statistical classification framework was built to diagnose cytomegalovirus status from the catalog of TCR beta chain sequences. In a later analysis, V and J genes were assigned by comparing TCR nucleotide sequences against IMGT/GENE-DB human TR gene sequences. In a later analysis, CDR3 sequences and most-parsimonious VDJ recombination scenarios were assigned using the TCRdist pipeline. In a later analysis, each TCR beta chain was defined by its CDR3 amino acid sequence together with its V-gene family, and reads lacking a unique V-gene family were excluded. In a later analysis, 500 to 700 highly shared, low-generation-probability nucleotide sequences were removed to address suspected cross-contamination and a sequencing artifact. In a later analysis, a clonal expansion index for each public chain was calculated from normalized within-repertoire ranks of inferred template counts. In a later analysis, generation probabilities were computed with a VDJ recombination model fitted to out-of-frame rearrangements, and the resulting probabilities were checked against IGoR. In a later analysis, hypergeometric tests were used to score TCR-TCR, TCR-HLA and TCR-CMV co-occurrence, with a repertoire-size bias correction applied to TCR pairs. A later analysis estimated false discovery rates by permuting HLA or CMV assignments 20 times. In a later analysis, co-occurring TCRs were grouped using DBSCAN, and TCRdist sequence similarity was added for clustering within HLA-allele-positive subsets. Repertoires with fewer than 30,000 or more than 120,000 public chains, plus five repertoires with anomalous nucleotide sharing, were excluded from co-occurrence clustering. In its TCRdb copy, this immuneACCESS table keeps in-frame sequences only and misses some clones. Where compared with another copy, unresolved V genes explain less than half of these, and the others have no known cause. V, J and clone size derive from that table, while D and trimming were established from the DNA sequence. This sample lists some 180,000 clones; around 80% were detected once. The top ten clonotypes cover 1.4% of the sample.

This entry comes from a study of cytomegalovirus exposure and HLA in healthy donors (dated by TCRdb to the late 2010s). About the full investigation: An earlier analysis of roughly 500 of the donors reported around 280 Gb of sequence data and 117 million unique TCR beta sequences obtained from roughly 170 million T cells. Roughly 300 gigabases of sequencing data and roughly 80 million unique TCR sequences made up an early release that covered approximately 620 HLA-typed donors. Of the approximately 400 genotyped donors, 65% to 90% fell in the genetic ancestry cluster associated with self-reported Caucasian donors. The study aimed to test whether cataloging public T cell receptors could reveal signatures of past pathogen exposure. The T cell repertoires of 666 subjects were profiled by immunosequencing and related to cytomegalovirus serostatus. Besides the first cohort of around 670 subjects, a separate validation cohort made up of 120 different subjects was used. High-throughput TCR immunosequencing, statistical association of individual TCRs with disease status, and machine learning were combined to predict cytomegalovirus infection status. To study patterns of TCR occurrence, a later analysis re-analyzed previously published TCR beta repertoires from just over 650 donors and added high-resolution HLA genotyping. The later analysis used no new phenotypic data to find candidate immune exposures, relying instead on TCR beta sequences and their occurrence across donors. To decide whether each TCR beta V gene segment behaved as functional or pseudogenic, an earlier analysis of 587 of the donors relied on high-throughput TCR beta sequencing. Alongside the repertoire data, information on donor age, sex, ethnicity and CMV serostatus was compiled. A later genetic analysis took genome-wide SNP genotypes for about three fifths of the 666 donors and used that subset as a discovery cohort. All discovery cohort repertoires had been generated using a single sequencing platform. HLA typing covered class I and class II loci at four-digit resolution. Typing coverage varied by locus: 629-630 donors for A, B, C, DRB1 and DQB1; approximately 560 for DQA1; around 570 for DPA1; more than 450 for DPB1. Because of strong linkage in the cohort, roughly five DR-DQ haplotypes were treated as single units for association and clustering. Among 398 genotyped donors of the cohort, an average of around 250,000 unique TCR beta nucleotide sequences was sequenced per donor, of which approximately 19% were non-productive.

Overall results and qualifications from the work: The classifier was reported to diagnose cytomegalovirus status with high specificity and sensitivity in both the original and validation cohorts. In vitro tests confirmed that three of the cytomegalovirus-associated TCR beta chains recognize cytomegalovirus antigens. Immune exposure information for the cohort was limited to CMV serostatus. Sequencing depth was assumed to be roughly uniform across donors in the presence/absence analyses, though that assumption may not hold. Most TCR sequences were seen in very few donors, while some public TCRs were found in many individuals. Broadly in line with IMGT annotations, most TCR beta V segments showed up in productive rearrangements about 87% or about 30% of the time in an earlier analysis of under 700 of the donors. In a later analysis, 15,000 to 20,000 TCR beta sequences were associated with specific HLA alleles at a false discovery rate of 0.05. HLA typing was unavailable for some donors at each locus, so association tests used only the typed subset. In a later analysis, the rate of TCR association differed among HLA loci, with DRB1 alleles having the most associated TCRs and HLA-C alleles having the fewest. A further reported finding was that TCR beta sequences accurately predicted the HLA-A and HLA-B alleles for most subjects in the first cohort. An association between a missense DCLRE1C variant and V-gene and J-gene trimming of TCR beta chains was found in a later genetic analysis and replicated in an independent cohort. Some IMGT-functional V segments, including TRBV6-2 and TRBV6-3, could not be told apart with the 87-base-pair reads, so those segments were excluded. The study listed 164 TCR beta chains as associated with cytomegalovirus. A cluster of highly shared sequence variants was judged likely to be a technical artifact of the sequencing pipeline. In a later analysis, most CMV-associated TCR beta chains were found to appear HLA-restricted, with HLA associations seemingly driven largely by CMV exposure. When HLA alleles, especially DR and DQ, strongly co-occurred, attributing TCR associations to individual alleles was difficult. The cohort was sequenced for TCR beta chains only, and without alpha or paired-chain data the features that could be detected were limited. Linkage disequilibrium might explain the correlated functional status among segregating V segments, but an unknown experimental factor could not be ruled out. According to the authors, the approach could potentially be generalized to other disease states and immunological phenotypes. In a later analysis, HLA-associated TCR beta chains were found to be more clonally expanded and to have lower generation probabilities than equally common non-associated chains. A later genetic analysis reported fewer N-insertions in productive TCRs among donors in an Asian-associated ancestry cluster than the roughly 700-donor mean. In a later analysis, several top co-occurrence clusters were reported to appear linked to parvovirus B19, influenza, CMV and Epstein-Barr virus. The earlier analysis of around 600 of the donors excluded roughly 16 rarely observed V segments, including chromosome 9 orphons, because counts were too low.

In total, roughly 670 healthy bone marrow donors made up the cohort. Cohort members were all nominally healthy when sampled, although unrecorded immune exposures were likely present. The donor was CMV seronegative and was included in the group of hundreds of seronegative cohort members. A peripheral blood sample was collected from each donor, and TCR beta sequencing was performed on peripheral blood mononuclear cells. The Qiagen DNeasy Blood Extraction Kit was used to extract genomic DNA from the blood cell samples. The germline V gene (reference sequence) provides CDR1 SGHNT and CDR2 YYREEE. The CDR3 has 15 amino acids, counting the end cysteine and phenylalanine. This entry keeps only the CDR3 DNA: 45 bases, framed from base 1. V is trimmed back by 1 base and J by 7 bases, and the junction contains 7 bases that no gene match accounts for.

Sequenced sample: PBMCs. The rearrangement combines TRBV5-4 with TRBJ2-2, and 7 bases in between align with TRBD1. This TCR derives from a man between 18 and 29 years old in good health and CMV-seronegative. This receptor has the CDR3 CASSLYRQGHGELFF. DNA sequence: TGTGCCAGCAGCTTGTACCGACAGGGTCACGGGGAGCTGTTTTTT.